This T cell receptor (beta chain) was documented in a study of blood T cell repertoires in COVID-19. At the level of the study: T cells, B-cell-depleted T cells, or PBMCs provided the cDNA or gDNA that served as material.

This table comes from immunoSEQ multiplex PCR, and its TCRdb copy is limited to in-frame clones, with some not included. The repertoire holds fewer than 250,000 clones, roughly 80% seen once, with roughly 10% in the top ten. Sequenced sample: peripheral blood. The TCR sequence derives from a woman older than 75 with acute or convalescent COVID-19.

The DNA for the CDR3 is TGTGCCAGCCTAAAGGAGGGCTCCTACGAGCAGTACTTC. It is translated as CASLKEGSYEQYF. The V call is TRBV9, the J call TRBJ2-7; a possible D gene is TRBD2 (6 bases). The CDR3 totals 13 residues. From germline, CDR1 is SGDLS and CDR2 YYNGEE. Deletions cut 7 bases from V and 0 bases from J, with 11 bases between.